These 24 T cell receptor beta chains were all obtained from the same sample, sequenced in a study of monozygotic twins with inflammatory bowel disease. TCRdb reworked the 5' RACE reads into one entry per CDR3 protein, no DNA. The sample yields about 380,000 distinct CDR3 sequences, of which the top ten take up 2% to 3%. The material sequenced was blood. These receptors were collected from a human donor with ulcerative colitis or Crohn's disease, or a healthy co-twin of an affected twin (not recorded which).

The chain carries TRBV3-1 and TRBJ2-3; the D call from TCRdb, TRBD1, cannot be confirmed without DNA. This CDR3 is built from 14 residues. Germline loops: CDR1 LGHDT, CDR2 YNNKEL (reference sequence). The CDR3 sequence: CASSQGRSGGVQYF.

This sequence joins TRBV5-1 and TRBJ2-3; TCRdb selects TRBD2, and the lack of DNA leaves this call unchecked. This CDR3 is 17 amino acids long. Looked up from germline, CDR1 is SGHRS and CDR2 is YFSETQ. CDR3 residues: CASSLYRAGASTDTQYF.

The chain combines TRBV7-2 with TRBJ2-1; absent DNA, TCRdb's TRBD2 call cannot be checked. The CDR3 length is 16 residues. The germline gives CDR1 SGHTA, CDR2 FQGNSA. The CDR3 sequence: CASSLRGVAGFNEQFF.

The rearrangement joins TRBV7-3 to TRBJ1-2; the D call from TCRdb, TRBD1, cannot be confirmed without DNA. Germline V gene sequence: CDR1 SGHTA, CDR2 FQGTGA. The CDR3 loop spans 15 amino acids. CDR3 region: CASSLSGQTNYGYTF. Variable domain in full (rest from reference TRBV7-3 and TRBJ1-2): GAGVSQTPSNKVTEKGKYVELRCDPISGHTALYWYRQSLGQGPEFLIYFQGTGAADDSGLPNDRFFAVRPEGSVSTLKIQRTERGDSAVYLCASSLSGQTNYGYTFGSGTRLTVV.

V gene TRBV5-1 combines with J gene TRBJ1-1. CDR1 is SGHRS and CDR2 is YFSETQ in the germline V gene. The CDR3 spans 14 residues. CDR3 loop: CASTPPPQGTEAFF.

V is TRBV9 and J is TRBJ2-6; the TCRdb call, TRBD2, lacks DNA for checking. The CDR3 runs to 17 residues. Germline values: CDR1 SGDLS, CDR2 YYNGEE. The CDR3 loop is CASSVVGEASGANVLTF.

The V gene is TRBV7-9, the J gene TRBJ2-5. From germline, CDR1 is SEHNR and CDR2 FQNEAQ (reference sequence). The CDR3 sequence is 12 residues long. CDR3 region: CASSLMGETQYF. Drawing the rest from reference TRBV7-9 and TRBJ2-5, the complete variable domain is DTGVSQNPRHKITKRGQNVTFRCDPISEHNRLYWYRQTLGQGPEFLTYFQNEAQLEKSRLLSDRFSAERPKGSFSTLEIQRTEQGDSAMYLCASSLMGETQYFGPGTRLLVL.

This chain connects TRBV5-1 to TRBJ2-1. Germline V gene lookup returns CDR1 SGHRS and CDR2 YFSETQ. The CDR3 sequence is 16 residues long. The CDR3 sequence is CASSPDERNPNNEQFF.

The chain employs TRBV4-1 and TRBJ1-6. The CDR3 loop spans 13 amino acids. CDR1 and CDR2 (germline): MGHRA, YSYEKL. The CDR3 loop reads CASSQVKMPPLHF.

The rearrangement joins TRBV9 to TRBJ2-1; TCRdb lists TRBD1, though no DNA is available to test this call. Looked up from germline, CDR1 is SGDLS and CDR2 is YYNGEE. This CDR3 contains 16 residues. This CDR3 reads CASSTPYGGIYNEQFF.

The chain recombines TRBV6-5 with TRBJ2-3; TCRdb lists TRBD1, though no DNA is available to test this call. Germline CDR1 MNHEY, CDR2 SVGAGI. The CDR3 loop spans 15 amino acids. The chain's CDR3 is CASSYGGTSTDTQYF.

The V and J genes are TRBV7-6 and TRBJ2-5; with no DNA, the TCRdb D assignment of TRBD2 cannot be verified. Germline-derived CDR1 and CDR2 are SGHVS and FNYEAQ. The CDR3 runs 16 residues. The CDR3 sequence: CASSLVFAGGQETQYF.

The chain is built from TRBV5-1 and TRBJ1-2. The CDR3 loop spans 14 amino acids. CDR1 is SGHRS and CDR2 is YFSETQ in the germline V gene. CDR3 protein: CASSLAPPPDGYTF.

This chain joins TRBV7-9 and TRBJ2-1; TCRdb's D call of TRBD1 is untestable without DNA. Per the germline V gene, CDR1 is SEHNR and CDR2 is FQNEAQ (reference sequence). This CDR3 has 17 amino acids. The chain's CDR3 is CASSLDRDRGTYNEQFF.

The chain links TRBV4-1 to TRBJ1-5. CDR3 length equals 13 residues. Germline V gene lookup returns CDR1 MGHRA and CDR2 YSYEKL. CDR3 amino acids: CASSQDQGQPQHF.

The V call is TRBV11-2, the J call TRBJ2-5. Germline CDR1 reads SGHAT; CDR2 reads FQNNGV. The CDR3 loop spans 13 amino acids. This CDR3 reads CASSENVGETHYF.

This chain joins TRBV9 and TRBJ1-1; TCRdb calls TRBD1, which cannot be checked without DNA. The CDR3 is made up of 16 amino acids. Germline V gene sequence: CDR1 SGDLS, CDR2 YYNGEE. CDR3 region: CASSVDLGRSNTEAFF. Combining the CDR3 with reference TRBV9 and TRBJ1-1 gives the whole variable domain DSGVTQTPKHLITATGQRVTLRCSPRSGDLSVYWYQQSLDQGLQFLIQYYNGEERAKGNILERFSAQQFPDLHSELNLSSLELGDSALYFCASSVDLGRSNTEAFFGQGTRLTVV.

The chain is built from TRBV29-1 and TRBJ2-7; TCRdb proposes TRBD1, but this gene call is untestable without DNA. Germline V CDR1 and CDR2: SQVTM, ANQGSEA. The CDR3 is made up of 14 amino acids. Here the CDR3 reads CSVAGYRGSYEQYF.

The chain links TRBV7-2 to TRBJ2-7; with no DNA, the TCRdb D assignment of TRBD1 cannot be verified. Looked up from germline, CDR1 is SGHTA and CDR2 is FQGNSA. The CDR3 runs to 15 residues. The CDR3 sequence is CASSLNAGLGNEQYF.

The genes are TRBV28 and TRBJ2-4; TCRdb gives TRBD1 as the D gene, but with no DNA this cannot be confirmed. This CDR3 contains 14 residues. Germline-derived CDR1 and CDR2 are MDHEN and SYDVKM. The CDR3 sequence: CASTGGPPPYIQYF.

The CDR3 loop is CASSRPRDRDTGELFF. The chain joins TRBV7-3 to TRBJ2-2; TCRdb returns TRBD1, unconfirmable since there is no DNA. From germline, CDR1 is SGHTA and CDR2 FQGTGA. There are 16 residues in the CDR3.

V gene TRBV5-5 combines with J gene TRBJ2-3; TCRdb indicates TRBD2, and absent DNA this call remains unverified. The CDR3 loop spans 16 amino acids. The germline V gene has CDR1 SGHKS and CDR2 YYEKEE (reference sequence). The CDR3 reads CASSLVSGGGTDTQYF.

The CDR3 is CASSQGGLGETNEKLFF. The gene calls are TRBV4-3 and TRBJ1-4; TCRdb outputs TRBD1, but without DNA this stays unchecked. Germline CDR1 is LGHNA and CDR2 is YSLEER. This CDR3 has 17 residues.

The chain uses TRBV6-2 or TRBV6-3 and TRBJ2-7. CDR1 and CDR2 from the germline V gene are MNHEY and SVGEGT. The CDR3 runs to 17 residues. The CDR3 protein is CASSYGGFAGSSYEQYF.